The 6 T cell receptor beta chains below come from one sample, sequenced in a study of cytomegalovirus exposure and HLA in healthy donors. The PCR employed 60 Vbeta primers together with 13 Jbeta primers. Profiling relied on immunoSEQ multiplex PCR, and the TCRdb table lists in-frame clones only, not all of them. The data hold about 130,000 clones, with 60% to 85% observed a single time. The sequenced sample was PBMCs. These receptors all come from a female donor in good health and CMV-seronegative.

V gene TRBV5-5 combines with J gene TRBJ2-4; D remains unclear. The germline V gene has CDR1 SGHKS and CDR2 YYEKEE (reference sequence). V shed 0 bases and J shed 5 bases, with 6 bases lying between them. The CDR3 loop spans 13 amino acids. CDR3 sequence (DNA): TGTGCCAGCAGCTTGGGGAGACAAAACATTCAGTACTTC. Amino acid sequence: CASSLGRQNIQYF.

The chain is built from TRBV5-6 and TRBJ2-7, with TRBD1 matching 11 bases. The CDR3 runs 14 residues. Unmatched junction bases numbered 4, after V lost 2 bases and J lost 6 bases. CDR1 SGHDT and CDR2 YYEEEE come from the germline V gene. Here the CDR3 DNA reads TGTGCCAGCAGCTTCGGACAGGGGGCGGCCGAGCAGTACTTC. Protein: CASSFGQGAAEQYF.

The sample holds one count of this clone. At one boundary the junction diverges from the germline segment, which might be a read error. The rearrangement joins TRBV5-1 to TRBJ2-4, with 11 bases identical to TRBD1. Germline-derived CDR1 and CDR2 are SGHRS and YFSETQ. The CDR3 consists of 16 residues. The chain's CDR3 is CASSDRDRGAKNSQYF. In nucleotides, the CDR3 is TGCGCCAGCAGCGACCGGGACAGGGGGGCCAAAAACAGTCAGTACTTC.

J is TRBJ2-7 and V is TRBV11-3; no clear D gene. The germline V and J ends were trimmed by 1 base and 7 bases, with 11 bases remaining between them. CDR1 is SGHNT and CDR2 is YENEEA in the germline V gene. This CDR3 is built from 13 residues. The CDR3 is CASSLGRGLEQYF. The CDR3 nucleotides read TGTGCCAGCAGCTTAGGTAGAGGTCTTGAGCAGTACTTC.

The chain employs TRBV4-1 and TRBJ1-2; TRBD1 aligns across 7 bases. The CDR3 has 13 amino acids. V dropped 4 bases and J dropped 4; count of bases not matched to a gene: 3. Germline lookup yields CDR1 MGHRA and CDR2 YSYEKL. The CDR3 is CASSPGTVYGYTF. In DNA, the CDR3 is TGCGCCAGCAGCCCCGGGACAGTCTATGGCTACACCTTC.

The chain uses TRBV5-1 and TRBJ2-3; D gene uncertain. The CDR3 runs to 12 residues. Trimming cost V 0 bases and J 3 bases, with 2 bases left between them. From germline, CDR1 is SGHRS and CDR2 YFSETQ. CDR3 sequence (DNA): TGCGCCAGCAGCTTGGCAACAGATACGCAGTATTTT. Translated, it gives CASSLATDTQYF.